This entry is about one T cell receptor (beta chain). This sample is part of a study of OX40 agonist ivuxolimab in advanced cancers. V was clipped by 0 bases and J by 2 bases, with 12 bases between them. The CDR3 runs 17 residues. Germline V gene lookup returns CDR1 SGHRS and CDR2 YFSETQ. Assay: immunoSEQ multiplex PCR; the TCRdb copy retains only in-frame clones and omits some. The sample consists of some 80,000 clones, 86% of them appearing once. The sequenced sample was CD4+ or CD8+ T cells sorted from blood, obtained in a trial of the OX40 agonist ivuxolimab. This chain connects TRBV5-1 to TRBJ2-6; D may be TRBD1 or TRBD2 (5 bases each). This TCR derives from an adult with an advanced solid tumor such as melanoma, head and neck, liver or kidney cancer. The CDR3 sequence: CASSLAEGPAGANVLTF. The CDR3 DNA reads as TGCGCCAGCAGCTTGGCCGAGGGACCCGCTGGGGCCAACGTCCTGACTTTC.